A selection of T cell receptor beta chains follows, all from one sample in a study of blood T cell repertoires in COVID-19. Profiling relied on immunoSEQ multiplex PCR, and the TCRdb table lists in-frame clones only, not all of them. The sample includes more than 90,000 clones, approximately 70% of them seen just once. Sequenced material: peripheral blood. The source is a woman aged 55-69 years in a cohort sampled during active or convalescent COVID-19. Each CDR3 is given with its conserved first and last residue. Fields, in order: J gene, V gene, CDR3 length, clone size, D gene, CDR3 DNA, CDR3 protein. The D gene is left open where the match is weak. Only some rows state a clone size, as once, few, many or a class for expanded clones.

TRBJ1-1 | TRBV18 | 17 | - | TRBD1 | TGTGCCAGCTCAGTACGATGGGACAGCCAAGAGAACACTGAAGCTTTCTTT | CASSVRWDSQENTEAFF
TRBJ2-7 | TRBV11-1 | 15 | - | TRBD1 | TGTGCCAGCAGCTTAGCGGGGGACAGGGCCCACGAGCAGTACTTC | CASSLAGDRAHEQYF
TRBJ1-5 | TRBV6-6 | 15 | - | TRBD1 | TGTGCCAGCAGCTACTCCGGACAGGGAGCGAGGCCCCAGCATTTT | CASSYSGQGARPQHF
TRBJ1-4 | TRBV11-2 | 14 | - | TRBD1 | TGTGCCAGCAGCCGCGGGACAGGGGATGAAAAACTGTTTTTT | CASSRGTGDEKLFF
TRBJ1-1 | TRBV3-1/TRBV3-2 | 15 | - | - | TGTGCCAGCAGCCACGTTGGAGGGGCCTACACTGAAGCTTTCTTT | CASSHVGGAYTEAFF
TRBJ1-1 | TRBV5-1 | 16 | - | - | TGCGCCAGCAGCAACGGACAGCTCCAAATGAACACTGAAGCTTTCTTT | CASSNGQLQMNTEAFF
TRBJ2-1 | TRBV11-2 | 15 | few | TRBD2 | TGTGCCAGCAGCTCAGGGACTAGCGGGGCCAATGAGCAGTTCTTC | CASSSGTSGANEQFF
TRBJ1-1 | TRBV7-6 | 13 | - | - | TGTGCCAGCAGCTCTCGTCGGGGGTTTGAAGCTTTCTTT | CASSSRRGFEAFF
TRBJ1-2 | TRBV2 | 16 | - | - | TGTGCCAGCAGTGAGCAACAACTGGCAGGGCTTTATGGCTACACCTTC | CASSEQQLAGLYGYTF
TRBJ2-7 | TRBV7-2 | 13 | - | - | TGTGCCAGCAGCATCATGCGGGGTTACGAGCAGTACTTC | CASSIMRGYEQYF
TRBJ2-7 | TRBV30 | 17 | few | TRBD1 | TGTGCCTGGAGTGCAAGACAGGGGGTGACAGGTACTATGGAGCAGTACTTC | CAWSARQGVTGTMEQYF
TRBJ2-7 | TRBV3-1/TRBV3-2 | 20 | - | TRBD2 | TGTGCCAGCAGCCAAGGGCTAAGGACTAGCGGGGGGGCAACCTCCTACGAGCAGTACTTC | CASSQGLRTSGGATSYEQYF
TRBJ1-1 | TRBV7-9 | 13 | - | - | TGTGCCAGCAGCTTACTCACTGCCACTGAAGCTTTCTTT | CASSLLTATEAFF
TRBJ1-2 | TRBV3-1/TRBV3-2 | 15 | - | TRBD1 | TGTGCCAGCAGCCCACACGACAGGGCCAACTATGGCTACACCTTC | CASSPHDRANYGYTF
TRBJ1-2 | TRBV7-2 | 14 | - | TRBD1 | TGTGCCAGCAGCTTTGGACAGGACATATATGGCTACACCTTC | CASSFGQDIYGYTF
TRBJ2-3 | TRBV14 | 15 | few | - | TGTGCCAGCAGCCCCTACAGGTCTAGCACAGATACGCAGTATTTT | CASSPYRSSTDTQYF
TRBJ1-1 | TRBV7-9 | 14 | - | TRBD1 | TGTGCCAGCAGCAAGGTACAGGGGCACACTGAAGCTTTCTTT | CASSKVQGHTEAFF
TRBJ2-3 | TRBV2 | 18 | few | TRBD2 | TGTGCCAGCAGTGAAGGAAGGACTAGCGGGGTAGTAGGGGATACGCAGTATTTT | CASSEGRTSGVVGDTQYF
TRBJ2-3 | TRBV10-1 | 16 | - | TRBD2 | TGCGCCAGCAGTGGAGGGCGGGGGGGCCTCGCAGATACGCAGTATTTT | CASSGGRGGLADTQYF
TRBJ1-2 | TRBV9 | 16 | - | TRBD1 | TGTGCCAGCAGCCCGAGGGCCGGGACAGCGACCTATGGCTACACCTTC | CASSPRAGTATYGYTF
TRBJ2-7 | TRBV15 | 15 | - | - | TGTGCCACCAGCAGAGGAGGTGGGGGCGAGTACGAGCAGTACTTC | CATSRGGGGEYEQYF
TRBJ2-2 | TRBV18 | 13 | - | - | TGTGCCAGCCTCCCACAGAACACCGGGGAGCTGTTTTTT | CASLPQNTGELFF
TRBJ2-3 | TRBV9 | 18 | - | - | TGTGCCAGCAGCGTACTCGCGGGGGCTTTGCCGGGCGCAGATACGCAGTATTTT | CASSVLAGALPGADTQYF
TRBJ2-3 | TRBV7-2 | 14 | - | - | TGTGCCAGCAGCTTATCCGGACAAACAGATACGCAGTATTTT | CASSLSGQTDTQYF
TRBJ2-7 | TRBV18 | 16 | - | TRBD1 | TGTGCCAGCTCACCCCCCGGGACAGGAACCTACTACGAGCAGTACTTC | CASSPPGTGTYYEQYF
TRBJ2-6 | TRBV7-2 | 17 | - | TRBD2 | TGTGCCAGCAGCTTAGGACTAGCGGGGGTTGGGGCCAACGTCCTGACTTTC | CASSLGLAGVGANVLTF
TRBJ1-4 | TRBV27 | 15 | - | - | TGTGCCAGCAGTTTAGGGGCAGGCTCTAATGAAAAACTGTTTTTT | CASSLGAGSNEKLFF
TRBJ2-3 | TRBV9 | 14 | - | - | TGTGCCAGCAGCGTAGCAGATCGGGAAAGTACGCAGTATTTT | CASSVADRESTQYF
TRBJ2-7 | TRBV25-1 | 14 | - | - | TGTGCCAGCGGACCCCAGGACAGAACCTACGAGCAGTACTTC | CASGPQDRTYEQYF
TRBJ2-7 | TRBV4-1 | 14 | - | - | TGCGCCAGCAGCCAAGAACAGGGCCCCTACGAGCAGTACTTC | CASSQEQGPYEQYF
TRBJ1-2 | TRBV28 | 13 | - | TRBD1 | TGTGCCAGCAGTTTTCCCACAGGGGTCGGCTACACCTTC | CASSFPTGVGYTF
TRBJ2-2 | TRBV6-1 | 16 | - | - | TGTGCCAGCAGTGAAGTGTCAGGGGTTAATCCCGGGGAGCTGTTTTTT | CASSEVSGVNPGELFF
TRBJ1-3 | TRBV6-5 | 13 | few | TRBD1 | TGTGCCAGCAGGGGGACAGGAGGAAACACCATATATTTT | CASRGTGGNTIYF
TRBJ1-2 | TRBV6-5 | 13 | once | - | TGTGCCAGCACCCCCGACAGGAGATATGGCTACACCTTC | CASTPDRRYGYTF
TRBJ1-1 | TRBV7-9 | 16 | - | - | TGTGCCAGCAGCTTAAGCCACACCGCTGAGGGCGCGAGGGCTTTCTTT | CASSLSHTAEGARAFF
TRBJ2-7 | TRBV11-2 | 15 | - | TRBD1 | TGTGCCAGCAGCCCCGACAGGGCGGCAACCTACGAGCAGTACTTC | CASSPDRAATYEQYF
TRBJ2-2 | TRBV5-1 | 17 | - | - | TGCGCCAGCAGCTCAGCTAAAGAGGATCGTAACTCCGGGGAGCTGTTTTTT | CASSSAKEDRNSGELFF
TRBJ1-5 | TRBV27 | 15 | - | TRBD1 | TGTGCCAGCAGTTTGACAGGGGGGCAGGGTCAGCCCCAGCATTTT | CASSLTGGQGQPQHF
TRBJ1-5 | TRBV27 | 13 | - | - | TGTGCCAGCAAGCCACTTAGCAATCAGCCCCAGCATTTT | CASKPLSNQPQHF
TRBJ2-3 | TRBV11-2 | 17 | - | TRBD1 | TGTGCCAGCAGCCTCCGACGAGGGACAGGGTACGCAGATACGCAGTATTTT | CASSLRRGTGYADTQYF
TRBJ2-7 | TRBV5-8 | 11 | - | - | TGTGCCAGCAGCTTGGGGCTGGAGCAGTACTTC | CASSLGLEQYF
TRBJ2-3 | TRBV6-6 | 14 | - | - | TGTGCCAGCAGTTACTCGACAAGCACAGATACGCAGTATTTT | CASSYSTSTDTQYF
TRBJ2-7 | TRBV29-1 | 13 | - | TRBD1 | TGCAGCGTCCACCCGGGACAGGGATACGAGCAGTACTTC | CSVHPGQGYEQYF
TRBJ2-3 | TRBV11-1 | 16 | - | - | TGTGCCAGCAGCTTAAAGTCGACCGGGGGCACAGATACGCAGTATTTT | CASSLKSTGGTDTQYF
TRBJ1-5 | TRBV19 | 15 | few | TRBD1 | TGTGCCAGTAGTTTGGGAGACAGGGGAAATCAGCCCCAGCATTTT | CASSLGDRGNQPQHF
TRBJ2-2 | TRBV5-6 | 17 | - | TRBD1 | TGTGCCAGCAGCTTAGTCAGGGGGCGGACGAACACCGGGGAGCTGTTTTTT | CASSLVRGRTNTGELFF
TRBJ2-7 | TRBV24-1 | 14 | - | TRBD2 | TGTGCCACCAGTGATTCGGGACTAGCGTACGAGCAGTACTTC | CATSDSGLAYEQYF
TRBJ1-2 | TRBV15 | 15 | - | - | TGTGCCACCAGCAGAGATATCAGGGTTAACTATGGCTACACCTTC | CATSRDIRVNYGYTF